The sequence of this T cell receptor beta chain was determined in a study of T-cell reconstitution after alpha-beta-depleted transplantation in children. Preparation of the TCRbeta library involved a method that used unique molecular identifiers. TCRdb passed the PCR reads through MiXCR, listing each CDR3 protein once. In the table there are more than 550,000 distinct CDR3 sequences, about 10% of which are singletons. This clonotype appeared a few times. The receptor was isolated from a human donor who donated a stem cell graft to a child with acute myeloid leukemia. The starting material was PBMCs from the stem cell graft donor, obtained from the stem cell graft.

CDR3 sequence reads: CASTKAGADTQYF. Here the CDR3 DNA reads TGTGCCAGCACCAAGGCGGGAGCAGATACGCAGTATTTT. The rearrangement joins TRBV6-6 to TRBJ2-3; 7 bases align to TRBD2. Per germline, CDR1 MNHNY and CDR2 SVGAGI (reference sequence). V lost 7 bases to trimming and J lost 4 bases; unmatched junction nucleotides: 5. The CDR3 is made up of 13 amino acids.